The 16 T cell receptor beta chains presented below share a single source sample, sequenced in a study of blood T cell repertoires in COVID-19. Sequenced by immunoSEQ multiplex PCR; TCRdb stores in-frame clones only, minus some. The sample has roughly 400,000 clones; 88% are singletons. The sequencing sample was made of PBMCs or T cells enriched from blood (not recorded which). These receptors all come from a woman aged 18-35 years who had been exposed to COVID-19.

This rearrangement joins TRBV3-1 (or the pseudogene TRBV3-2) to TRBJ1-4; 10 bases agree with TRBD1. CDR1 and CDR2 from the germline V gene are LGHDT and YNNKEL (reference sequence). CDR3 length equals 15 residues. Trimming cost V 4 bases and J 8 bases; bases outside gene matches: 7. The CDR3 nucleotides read TGTGCCAGCAGCCTAATCGGGACAGGGGACGAAAAACTGTTTTTT. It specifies CASSLIGTGDEKLFF.

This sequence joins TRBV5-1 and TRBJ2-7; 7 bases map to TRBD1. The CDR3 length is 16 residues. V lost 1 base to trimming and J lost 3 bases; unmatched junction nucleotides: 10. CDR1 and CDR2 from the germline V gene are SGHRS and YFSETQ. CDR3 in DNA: TGCGCCAGCAGCTTGCCTGCCGGGACAGCTTTCTACGAGCAGTACTTC. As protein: CASSLPAGTAFYEQYF.

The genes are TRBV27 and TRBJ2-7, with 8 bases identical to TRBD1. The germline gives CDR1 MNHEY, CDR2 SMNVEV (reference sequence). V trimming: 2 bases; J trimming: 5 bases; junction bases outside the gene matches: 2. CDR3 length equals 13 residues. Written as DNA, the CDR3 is TGTGCCAGCAGTTTAAACAGGGGGGACGAGCAGTACTTC. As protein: CASSLNRGDEQYF.

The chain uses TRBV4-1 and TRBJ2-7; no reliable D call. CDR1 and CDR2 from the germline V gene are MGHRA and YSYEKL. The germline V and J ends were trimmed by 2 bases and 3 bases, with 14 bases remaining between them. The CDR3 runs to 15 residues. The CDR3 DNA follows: TGCGCCAGCAGCCAACTCCTGATAGACAACTACGAGCAGTACTTC. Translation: CASSQLLIDNYEQYF.

The CDR3 sequence is CASRDRGGTEAFF. The CDR3 coding sequence is TGTGCCAGCAGGGACAGGGGTGGCACTGAAGCTTTCTTT. The J gene is TRBJ1-1, the V gene TRBV6-4, with 9 bases aligning to TRBD1. Per germline, CDR1 MRHNA and CDR2 SNTAGT. Germline trimming cut 6 bases from V and 4 bases from J; bases unmatched to any gene: 3. The CDR3 spans 13 residues.

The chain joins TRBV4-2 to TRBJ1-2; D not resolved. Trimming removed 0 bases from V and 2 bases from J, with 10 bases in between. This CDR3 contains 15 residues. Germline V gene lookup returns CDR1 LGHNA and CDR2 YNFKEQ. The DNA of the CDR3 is TGTGCCAGCAGCCAAGAACAAACGGGAAACTATGGCTACACCTTC. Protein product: CASSQEQTGNYGYTF.

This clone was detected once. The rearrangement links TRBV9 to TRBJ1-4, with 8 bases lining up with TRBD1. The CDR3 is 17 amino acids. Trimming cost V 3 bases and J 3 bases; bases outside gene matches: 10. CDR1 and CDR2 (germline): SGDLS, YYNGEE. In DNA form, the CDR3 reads TGTGCCAGCAGCGCCTGGACAGGGAGGGGAGCTAATGAAAAACTGTTTTTT. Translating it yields CASSAWTGRGANEKLFF.

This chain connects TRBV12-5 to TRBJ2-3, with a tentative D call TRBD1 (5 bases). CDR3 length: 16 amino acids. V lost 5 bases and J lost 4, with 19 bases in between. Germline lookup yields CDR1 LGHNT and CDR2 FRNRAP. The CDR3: CASGKGLSVASDTQYF. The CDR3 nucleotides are TGTGCTAGTGGTAAGGGGTTGAGTGTTGCCTCAGATACGCAGTATTTT. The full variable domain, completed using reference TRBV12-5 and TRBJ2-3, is DARVTQTPRHKVTEMGQEVTMRCQPILGHNTVFWYRQTMMQGLELLAYFRNRAPLDDSGMPKDRFSAEMPDATLATLKIQPSEPRDSAVYFCASGKGLSVASDTQYFGPGTRLTVL.

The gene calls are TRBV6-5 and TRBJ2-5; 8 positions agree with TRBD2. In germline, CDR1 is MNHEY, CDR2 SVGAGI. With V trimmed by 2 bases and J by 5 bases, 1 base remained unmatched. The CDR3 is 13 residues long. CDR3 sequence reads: CASSYIAGETQYF. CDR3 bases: TGTGCCAGCAGTTACATAGCGGGGGAGACCCAGTACTTC.

The CDR3 loop is CASSQGGGAGPQHF. For the CDR3, the DNA is TGTGCCAGCAGCCAAGGAGGGGGGGCTGGGCCCCAGCATTTT. The chain recombines TRBV3-1 (or the pseudogene TRBV3-2) with TRBJ1-5; D perhaps matches TRBD1 (6 bases). Germline CDR1 is LGHDT and CDR2 is YNNKEL (reference sequence). CDR3 length equals 14 residues. The V gene lost 1 base and the J gene lost 9 bases, with 13 bases spanning the gap.

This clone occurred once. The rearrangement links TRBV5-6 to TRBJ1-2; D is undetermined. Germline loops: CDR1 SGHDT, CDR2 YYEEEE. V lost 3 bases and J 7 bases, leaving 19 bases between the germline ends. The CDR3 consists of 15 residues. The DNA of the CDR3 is TGTGCCAGCAGCTCCGACTTGGGTCTCGGCCGTGGCTACACCTTC. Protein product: CASSSDLGLGRGYTF. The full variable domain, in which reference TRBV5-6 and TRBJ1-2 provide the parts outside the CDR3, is DAGVTQSPTHLIKTRGQQVTLRCSPKSGHDTVSWYQQALGQGPQFIFQYYEEEERQRGNFPDRFSGHQFPNYSSELNVNALLLGDSALYLCASSSDLGLGRGYTFGSGTRLTVV.

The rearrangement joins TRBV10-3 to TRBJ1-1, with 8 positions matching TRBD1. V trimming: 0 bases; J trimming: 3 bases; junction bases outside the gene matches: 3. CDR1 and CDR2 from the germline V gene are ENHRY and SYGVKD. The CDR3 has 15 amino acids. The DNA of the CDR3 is TGTGCCATCAGTGAGTCGTCAGGGGGCTACACTGAAGCTTTCTTT. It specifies CAISESSGGYTEAFF.

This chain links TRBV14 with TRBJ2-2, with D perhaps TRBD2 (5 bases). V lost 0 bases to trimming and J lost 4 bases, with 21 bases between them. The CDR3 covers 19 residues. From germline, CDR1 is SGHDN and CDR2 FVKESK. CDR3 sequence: CASSQDRWSGFVRTGELFF. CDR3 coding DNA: TGTGCCAGCAGCCAAGATCGGTGGTCGGGGTTCGTACGCACCGGGGAGCTGTTTTTT.

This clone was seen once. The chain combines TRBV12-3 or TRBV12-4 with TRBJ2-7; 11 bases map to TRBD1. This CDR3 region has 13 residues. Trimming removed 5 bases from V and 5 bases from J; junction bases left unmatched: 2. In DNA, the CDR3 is TGTGCCAGCAGTCGGACAGGGGGCCACGAGCAGTACTTC. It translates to CASSRTGGHEQYF.

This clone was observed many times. The CDR3 DNA sequence: TGTGCCAGCAGTTTCTTGACAGGGCAGCCCCAGCATTTT. Protein product: CASSFLTGQPQHF. The chain combines TRBV28 with TRBJ1-5, with TRBD1 matching over 7 bases. With V trimmed by 3 bases and J by 7 bases, 3 bases remained unmatched. Germline V gene data show CDR1 as MDHEN and CDR2 as SYDVKM. CDR3 length: 13 residues. The variable domain in full, completed from reference TRBV28 and TRBJ1-5, reads DVKVTQSSRYLVKRTGEKVFLECVQDMDHENMFWYRQDPGLGLRLIYFSYDVKMKEKGDIPEGYSVSREKKERFSLILESASTNQTSMYLCASSFLTGQPQHFGDGTRLSIL.

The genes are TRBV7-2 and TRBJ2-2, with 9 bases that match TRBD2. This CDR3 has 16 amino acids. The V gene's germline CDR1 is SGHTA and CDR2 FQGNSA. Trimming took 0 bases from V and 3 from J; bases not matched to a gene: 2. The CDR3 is CASSLASGSYTGELFF. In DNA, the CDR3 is TGTGCCAGCAGCTTAGCTAGCGGGAGTTACACCGGGGAGCTGTTTTTT.